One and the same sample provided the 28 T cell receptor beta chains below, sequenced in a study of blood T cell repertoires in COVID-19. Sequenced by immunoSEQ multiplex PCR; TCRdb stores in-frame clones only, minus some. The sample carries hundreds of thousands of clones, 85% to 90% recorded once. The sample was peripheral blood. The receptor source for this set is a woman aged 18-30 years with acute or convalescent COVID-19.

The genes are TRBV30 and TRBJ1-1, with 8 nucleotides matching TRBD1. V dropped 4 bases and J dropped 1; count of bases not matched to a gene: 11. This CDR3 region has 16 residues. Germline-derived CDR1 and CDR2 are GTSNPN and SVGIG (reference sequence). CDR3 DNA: TGTGCCTGGACCCGACCGACAGGGGTGGAGAACACTGAAGCTTTCTTT. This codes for CAWTRPTGVENTEAFF. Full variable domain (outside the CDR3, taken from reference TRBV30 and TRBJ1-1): SQTIHQWPATLVQPVGSPLSLECTVEGTSNPNLYWYRQAAGRGLQLLFYSVGIGQISSEVPQNLSASRPQDRQFILSSKKLLLSDSGFYLCAWTRPTGVENTEAFFGQGTRLTVV.

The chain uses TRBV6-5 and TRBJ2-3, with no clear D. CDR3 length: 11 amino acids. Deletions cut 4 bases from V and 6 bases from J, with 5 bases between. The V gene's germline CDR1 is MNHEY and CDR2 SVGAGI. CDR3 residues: CASSFGDTQYF. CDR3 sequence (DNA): TGTGCCAGCAGTTTCGGGGATACGCAGTATTTT.

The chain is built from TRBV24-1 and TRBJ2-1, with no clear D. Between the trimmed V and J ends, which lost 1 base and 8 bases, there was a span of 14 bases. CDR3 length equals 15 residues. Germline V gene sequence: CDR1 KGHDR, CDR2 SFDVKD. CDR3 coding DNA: TGTGCCACCAGTGATTTTCGGAGTACTGGGTATGAGCAGTTCTTC. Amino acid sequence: CATSDFRSTGYEQFF.

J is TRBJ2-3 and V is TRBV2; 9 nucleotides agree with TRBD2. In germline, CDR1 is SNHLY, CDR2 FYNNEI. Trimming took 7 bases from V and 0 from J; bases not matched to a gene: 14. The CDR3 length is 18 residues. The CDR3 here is CASTNSLAGPASTDTQYF. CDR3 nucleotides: TGTGCCAGCACCAATTCACTAGCGGGTCCCGCTAGCACAGATACGCAGTATTTT. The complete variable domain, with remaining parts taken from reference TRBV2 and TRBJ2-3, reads EPEVTQTPSHQVTQMGQEVILRCVPISNHLYFYWYRQILGQKVEFLVSFYNNEISEKSEIFDDQFSVERPDGSNFTLKIRSTKLEDSAMYFCASTNSLAGPASTDTQYFGPGTRLTVL.

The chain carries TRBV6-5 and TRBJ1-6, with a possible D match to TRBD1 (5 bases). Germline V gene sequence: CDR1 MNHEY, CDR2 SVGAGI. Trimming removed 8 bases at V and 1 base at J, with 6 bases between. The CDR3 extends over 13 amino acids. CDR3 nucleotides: TGTGCCAGCCGGACATCCTATAATTCACCCCTCCACTTT. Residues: CASRTSYNSPLHF.

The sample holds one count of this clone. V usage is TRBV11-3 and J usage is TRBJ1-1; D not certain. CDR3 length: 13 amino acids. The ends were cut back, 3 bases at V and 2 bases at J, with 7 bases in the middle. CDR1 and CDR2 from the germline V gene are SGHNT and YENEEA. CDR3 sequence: CASSFTDNTEAFF. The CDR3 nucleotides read TGTGCCAGCAGCTTCACAGATAACACTGAAGCTTTCTTT.

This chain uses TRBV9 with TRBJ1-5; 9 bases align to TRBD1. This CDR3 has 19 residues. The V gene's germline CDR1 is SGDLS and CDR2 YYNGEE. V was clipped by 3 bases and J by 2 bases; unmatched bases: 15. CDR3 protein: CASSAPRDRVFFGNQPQHF. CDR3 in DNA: TGTGCCAGCAGCGCACCCCGGGACAGGGTTTTTTTCGGCAATCAGCCCCAGCATTTT. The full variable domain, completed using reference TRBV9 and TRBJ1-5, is DSGVTQTPKHLITATGQRVTLRCSPRSGDLSVYWYQQSLDQGLQFLIQYYNGEERAKGNILERFSAQQFPDLHSELNLSSLELGDSALYFCASSAPRDRVFFGNQPQHFGDGTRLSIL.

CDR3 loop: CASSRQAGWGRIFYGYTF. In DNA, the CDR3 is TGTGCCAGTAGCCGCCAAGCCGGATGGGGGCGGATATTCTATGGCTACACCTTC. V gene TRBV19 combines with J gene TRBJ1-2, with D perhaps matching TRBD1 (6 bases). The CDR3 length is 18 residues. In germline, CDR1 is LNHDA, CDR2 SQIVND (reference sequence). Deletions cut 6 bases from V and 4 bases from J, with 27 bases between.

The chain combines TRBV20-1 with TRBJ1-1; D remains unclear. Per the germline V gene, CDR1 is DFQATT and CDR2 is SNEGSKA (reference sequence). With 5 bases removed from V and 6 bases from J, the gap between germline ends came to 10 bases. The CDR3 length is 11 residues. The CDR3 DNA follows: TGCAGTGCTCGGACTGGACCTGAAGCTTTCTTT. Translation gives CSARTGPEAFF.

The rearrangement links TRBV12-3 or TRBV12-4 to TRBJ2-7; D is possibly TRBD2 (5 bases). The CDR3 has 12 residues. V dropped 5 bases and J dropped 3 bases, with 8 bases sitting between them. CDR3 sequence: CASSPGVYEQYF. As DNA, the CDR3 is TGTGCCAGCAGTCCCGGGGTCTACGAGCAGTACTTC.

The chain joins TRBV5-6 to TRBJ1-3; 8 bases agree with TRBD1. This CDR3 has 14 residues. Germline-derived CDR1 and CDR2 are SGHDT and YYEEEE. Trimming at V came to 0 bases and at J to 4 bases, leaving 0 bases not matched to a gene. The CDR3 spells CASSLDRGGNTIYF. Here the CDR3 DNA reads TGTGCCAGCAGCTTGGACAGGGGGGGAAACACCATATATTTT.

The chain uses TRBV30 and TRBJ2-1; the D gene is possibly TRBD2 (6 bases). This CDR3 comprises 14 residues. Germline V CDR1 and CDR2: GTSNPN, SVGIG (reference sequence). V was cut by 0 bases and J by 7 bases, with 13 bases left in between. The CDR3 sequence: CAWSVGGGGNEQFF. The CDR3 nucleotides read TGTGCCTGGAGTGTCGGGGGAGGTGGGAATGAGCAGTTCTTC.

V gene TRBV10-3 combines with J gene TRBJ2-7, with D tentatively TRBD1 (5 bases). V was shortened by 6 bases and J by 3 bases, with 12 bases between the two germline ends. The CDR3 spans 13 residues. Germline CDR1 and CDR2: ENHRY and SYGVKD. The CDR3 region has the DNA TGTGCCATCAGGAAGGCAGGGATCTACGAGCAGTACTTC. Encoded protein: CAIRKAGIYEQYF.

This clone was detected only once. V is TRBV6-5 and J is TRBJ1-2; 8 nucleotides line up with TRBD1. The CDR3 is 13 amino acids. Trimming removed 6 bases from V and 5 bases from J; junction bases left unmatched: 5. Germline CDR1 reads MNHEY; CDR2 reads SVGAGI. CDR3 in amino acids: CASSQTGGYGYTF. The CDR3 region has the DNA TGTGCCAGCAGCCAAACAGGGGGTTATGGCTACACCTTC.

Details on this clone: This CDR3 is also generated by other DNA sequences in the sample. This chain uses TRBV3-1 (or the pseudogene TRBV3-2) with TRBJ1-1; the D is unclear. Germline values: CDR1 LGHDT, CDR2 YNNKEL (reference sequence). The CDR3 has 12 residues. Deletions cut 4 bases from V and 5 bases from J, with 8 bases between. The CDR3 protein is CASSPGGTEAFF. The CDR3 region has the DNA TGTGCCAGCAGCCCCGGAGGGACTGAAGCTTTCTTT.

Here the CDR3 DNA reads TGTGCCAGCAGCCGTACGGGGTCCATTTCACCCCTCCACTTT. Translation: CASSRTGSISPLHF. This chain uses TRBV11-2 with TRBJ1-6, with D uncertain. The germline CDR1 and CDR2 sequences are SGHAT and FQNNGV. Trimming removed 5 bases from V and 9 bases from J, with 14 bases in between. CDR3 length equals 14 residues.

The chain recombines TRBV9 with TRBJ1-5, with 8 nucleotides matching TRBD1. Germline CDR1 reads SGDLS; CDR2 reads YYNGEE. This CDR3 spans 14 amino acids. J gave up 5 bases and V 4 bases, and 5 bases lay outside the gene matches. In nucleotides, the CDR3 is TGTGCCAGCAGCTCGCAGGGGGCGCATCAGCCCCAGCATTTT. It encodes CASSSQGAHQPQHF.

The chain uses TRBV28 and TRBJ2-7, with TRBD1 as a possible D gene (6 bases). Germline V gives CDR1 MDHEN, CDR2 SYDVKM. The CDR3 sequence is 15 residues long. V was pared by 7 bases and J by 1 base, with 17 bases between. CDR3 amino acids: CASTLGHSVSYEQYF. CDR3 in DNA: TGTGCCAGCACCCTGGGACATTCGGTTTCCTACGAGCAGTACTTC.

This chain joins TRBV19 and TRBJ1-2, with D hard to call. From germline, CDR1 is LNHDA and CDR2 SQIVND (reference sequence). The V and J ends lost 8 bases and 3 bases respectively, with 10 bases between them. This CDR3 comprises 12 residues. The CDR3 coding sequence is TGTGCCAGTCAGAGGGAGTACTATGGCTACACCTTC. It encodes CASQREYYGYTF.

CDR3 nucleotide sequence: TGCGCCAGCAGCTTGGACCGGCTGGGCGAGCAGTTCTTC. This sequence encodes CASSLDRLGEQFF. The rearrangement joins TRBV5-1 to TRBJ2-1, with D uncertain. The germline V gene has CDR1 SGHRS and CDR2 YFSETQ. The CDR3 runs to 13 residues. V was clipped by 0 bases and J by 10 bases, with 11 bases between them.

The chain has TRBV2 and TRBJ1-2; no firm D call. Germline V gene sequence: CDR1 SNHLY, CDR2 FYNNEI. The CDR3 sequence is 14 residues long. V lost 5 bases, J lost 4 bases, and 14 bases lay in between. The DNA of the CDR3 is TGTGCCAGCAGTATATTCCAGGCCACCTATGGCTACACCTTC. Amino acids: CASSIFQATYGYTF.

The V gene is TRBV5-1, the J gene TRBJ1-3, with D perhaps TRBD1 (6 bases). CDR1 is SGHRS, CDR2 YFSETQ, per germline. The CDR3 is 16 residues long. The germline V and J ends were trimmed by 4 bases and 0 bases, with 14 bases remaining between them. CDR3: CASSPEDSSSGNTIYF. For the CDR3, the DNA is TGCGCCAGCAGCCCCGAGGACAGCTCCTCTGGAAACACCATATATTTT.

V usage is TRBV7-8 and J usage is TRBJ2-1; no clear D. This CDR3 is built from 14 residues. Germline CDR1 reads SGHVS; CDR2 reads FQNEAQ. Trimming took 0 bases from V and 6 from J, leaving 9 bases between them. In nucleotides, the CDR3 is TGTGCCAGCAGCTTAGCTATGTATGTCAATGAGCAGTTCTTC. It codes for CASSLAMYVNEQFF.

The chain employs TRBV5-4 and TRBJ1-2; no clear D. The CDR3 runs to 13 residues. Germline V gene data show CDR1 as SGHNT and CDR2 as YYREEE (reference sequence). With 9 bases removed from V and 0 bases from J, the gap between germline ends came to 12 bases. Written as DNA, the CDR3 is TGTGCCACCACTGTGGAGGCTAACTATGGCTACACCTTC. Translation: CATTVEANYGYTF.

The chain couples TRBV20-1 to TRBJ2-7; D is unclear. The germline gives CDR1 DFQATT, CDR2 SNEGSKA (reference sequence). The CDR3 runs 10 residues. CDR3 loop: CSAVGGEQYF. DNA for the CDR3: TGCAGCGCGGTTGGCGGCGAGCAGTACTTC.

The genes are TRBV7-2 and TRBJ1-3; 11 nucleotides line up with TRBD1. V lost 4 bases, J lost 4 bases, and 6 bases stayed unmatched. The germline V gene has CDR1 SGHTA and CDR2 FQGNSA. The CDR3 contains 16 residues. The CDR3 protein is CASSWTGGASGNTIYF. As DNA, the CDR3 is TGTGCCAGCAGCTGGACAGGGGGCGCGTCAGGAAACACCATATATTTT.

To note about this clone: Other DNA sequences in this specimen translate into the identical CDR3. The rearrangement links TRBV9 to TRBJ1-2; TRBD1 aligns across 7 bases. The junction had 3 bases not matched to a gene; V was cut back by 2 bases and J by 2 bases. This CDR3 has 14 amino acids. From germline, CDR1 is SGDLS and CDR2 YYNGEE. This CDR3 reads CASSVGGQNYGYTF. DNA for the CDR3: TGTGCCAGCAGCGTGGGGGGACAGAACTATGGCTACACCTTC.

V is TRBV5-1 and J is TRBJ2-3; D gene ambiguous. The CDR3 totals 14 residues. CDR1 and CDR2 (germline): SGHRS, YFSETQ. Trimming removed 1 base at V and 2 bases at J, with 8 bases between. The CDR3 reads CASSLTANTDTQYF. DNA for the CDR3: TGCGCCAGCAGCTTGACAGCCAACACAGATACGCAGTATTTT.